These 27 T cell receptor beta chains were all obtained from the same sample, sequenced in a study of T-cell memory formation after mild COVID-19. From the 5' RACE reads, TCRdb called clonotypes with MiXCR, one entry per CDR3 protein. The data hold about 390,000 distinct CDR3 sequences, with around 21% observed a single time. The sequenced sample consisted of PBMCs or a T cell subset sorted from them (not recorded which). The receptors come from an adult woman who had mild COVID-19 (a few samples of this study predate the infection). Cell type and time point are not known.

This clonotype was seen only a few times. The gene calls are TRBV7-8 and TRBJ2-1; D remains unclear. Germline V gene lookup returns CDR1 SGHVS and CDR2 FQNEAQ. The CDR3 totals 15 residues. V was trimmed by 5 bases and J by 4 bases, leaving 15 bases between them. Written as DNA, the CDR3 is TGTGCCAGCAGCACGACTCCAAAGGGTTACAATGAGCAGTTCTTC. Its translation: CASSTTPKGYNEQFF.

The CDR3 reads CASSQDPTRGNNEQFF. The CDR3 DNA is TGCGCCAGCAGCCAAGACCCGACCCGGGGGAACAATGAGCAGTTCTTC. The J gene is TRBJ2-1, the V gene TRBV4-3, with TRBD2 as a possible D gene (6 bases). Trimming removed 0 bases from V and 5 bases from J, with 14 bases in between. The CDR3 consists of 16 residues. Germline values: CDR1 LGHNA, CDR2 YSLEER.

This clonotype showed up many times. V and J are TRBV4-1 and TRBJ1-1; possibly TRBD1 for D (5 bases). Germline CDR1 and CDR2: MGHRA and YSYEKL. V gave up 1 base and J gave up 5 bases, with 11 bases separating them. The CDR3 is 14 residues long. As DNA, the CDR3 is TGCGCCAGCAGCCAAGGCGGGGCAAGAACTGAAGCTTTCTTT. It specifies CASSQGGARTEAFF.

The genes are TRBV2 and TRBJ2-1; 8 bases map to TRBD2. The CDR3 is 16 residues long. Germline loops: CDR1 SNHLY, CDR2 FYNNEI. With V trimmed by 0 bases and J by 2 bases, 3 bases remained unmatched. The CDR3, as DNA: TGTGCCAGCAGTGAAGCGGCTAGCGGGCCCTACAATGAGCAGTTCTTC. This encodes CASSEAASGPYNEQFF.

The chain links TRBV5-1 to TRBJ2-3; tentative D call: TRBD1 (7 bases). Germline CDR1 reads SGHRS; CDR2 reads YFSETQ. The CDR3 has 18 residues. The V and J ends lost 3 bases and 2 bases respectively, with 22 bases between them. The CDR3 protein is CASSSLGGGAPSTDTQYF. The CDR3 nucleotides read TGCGCCAGCAGCTCCCTAGGGGGCGGGGCCCCCTCCACAGATACGCAGTATTTT.

This clonotype showed up just a few times. DNA for the CDR3: TGTGCCAGCAAAAAAGCGTGGCAGGGCGGCAATGAGCAGTTCTTC. It codes for CASKKAWQGGNEQFF. The chain recombines TRBV7-2 with TRBJ2-1; a weak D match, TRBD1 (5 bases). The V gene lost 7 bases and the J gene lost 6 bases, with 19 bases spanning the gap. Germline loops: CDR1 SGHTA, CDR2 FQGNSA. The CDR3 covers 15 residues.

The chain couples TRBV6-5 to TRBJ2-7; the D is unclear. The CDR3 spans 12 residues. V dropped 6 bases and J dropped 4 bases, with 10 bases sitting between them. Germline values: CDR1 MNHEY, CDR2 SVGAGI. The CDR3 DNA is TGTGCCAGCAGCGGGTCTCCGTACGAGCAGTACTTC. Protein product: CASSGSPYEQYF.

This clonotype was recorded a few times. The V and J genes are TRBV29-1 and TRBJ1-2; no clear D. The length of the CDR3 is 11 residues. V lost 7 bases and J 4 bases, leaving 10 bases between the germline ends. The germline gives CDR1 SQVTM, CDR2 ANQGSEA. The CDR3: CSGGGIYGYTF. The CDR3 bases are TGCAGCGGGGGAGGGATCTATGGCTACACCTTC.

The chain carries TRBV5-1 and TRBJ1-1; D gene ambiguous. The germline V and J ends were trimmed by 0 bases and 3 bases, with 12 bases remaining between them. This CDR3 is 15 amino acids long. The germline V gene has CDR1 SGHRS and CDR2 YFSETQ. The CDR3 reads CASSLVGKLDTEAFF. CDR3 DNA: TGCGCCAGCAGCTTGGTCGGGAAGTTGGACACTGAAGCTTTCTTT.

V gene TRBV5-1 combines with J gene TRBJ2-1; 12 nucleotides agree with TRBD2. Germline CDR1 reads SGHRS; CDR2 reads YFSETQ. The CDR3 is 16 residues long. The V gene end was trimmed by 5 bases and the J gene end by 6 bases; junction bases not matched to a gene: 9. CDR3 amino acids: CASRPLAGGPSNEQFF. The CDR3 coding sequence is TGCGCCAGCAGGCCCCTAGCGGGAGGGCCCTCCAATGAGCAGTTCTTC.

The chain has TRBV2 and TRBJ2-7, with TRBD1 identical over 9 bases. Trimming took 6 bases from V and 6 from J; bases not matched to a gene: 9. Germline V gene lookup returns CDR1 SNHLY and CDR2 FYNNEI. The CDR3 length is 14 residues. In nucleotides, the CDR3 is TGTGCCAGCAGCAGCCGGGACAGGGCGCCCGAGCAGTACTTC. Protein: CASSSRDRAPEQYF. Based on the CDR3 plus reference TRBV2 and TRBJ2-7, the full variable domain is EPEVTQTPSHQVTQMGQEVILRCVPISNHLYFYWYRQILGQKVEFLVSFYNNEISEKSEIFDDQFSVERPDGSNFTLKIRSTKLEDSAMYFCASSSRDRAPEQYFGPGTRLTVT.

This clonotype has just a few counts. V and J are TRBV12-3 or TRBV12-4 and TRBJ2-3; 8 positions agree with TRBD1. This CDR3 comprises 15 residues. V lost 6 bases, J lost 4 bases, and 9 bases stayed unmatched. CDR3 nucleotide sequence: TGTGCCAGCAGCAACGGGGACAGGATTGCAGATACGCAGTATTTT. Residues: CASSNGDRIADTQYF.

This clonotype was found a few times. CDR3 region: CASSWRRGPETQYF. Here the CDR3 DNA reads TGTGCCAGCAGCTGGAGGAGGGGGCCAGAGACCCAGTACTTC. This sequence joins TRBV7-2 and TRBJ2-5; perhaps TRBD1 as D (7 bases). Trimming stripped 4 bases from V and 4 bases from J, with 13 bases between. The CDR3 is made up of 14 amino acids. Germline V gene sequence: CDR1 SGHTA, CDR2 FQGNSA.

The rearrangement uses TRBV20-1 and TRBJ1-6, with 9 bases matching TRBD1. V lost 0 bases, J lost 9 bases, and 9 bases stayed unmatched. Germline assignment: CDR1 DFQATT and CDR2 SNEGSKA (reference sequence). The CDR3 runs 16 residues. The CDR3 is CSARDFGQGTGSPLHF. DNA of the CDR3: TGCAGTGCTAGAGATTTCGGACAGGGGACTGGTTCACCCCTCCACTTT.

This chain links TRBV29-1 with TRBJ2-1, with 10 bases fitting TRBD2. V shed 3 bases, J shed 8 bases, and the junction held 4 bases outside the gene matches. This CDR3 is 13 amino acids long. Germline CDR1 is SQVTM and CDR2 is ANQGSEA. In DNA, the CDR3 is TGCAGCGTTGATCTAGCGGGGGTGGATGAGCAGTTCTTC. Its translation is CSVDLAGVDEQFF.

The gene calls are TRBV28 and TRBJ2-1; D is perhaps TRBD2 (6 bases). Germline V gene sequence: CDR1 MDHEN, CDR2 SYDVKM. V dropped 4 bases and J dropped 8 bases, with 15 bases sitting between them. The CDR3 length is 14 residues. CDR3 amino acids: CASSWASGGYEQFF. CDR3 coding DNA: TGTGCCAGCAGTTGGGCTAGTGGGGGGTATGAGCAGTTCTTC.

The chain is built from TRBV20-1 and TRBJ1-1, with D maybe TRBD1 (6 bases). The CDR3 sequence is 17 residues long. Germline CDR1 and CDR2: DFQATT and SNEGSKA (reference sequence). V lost 1 base and J lost 4, with 22 bases in between. The CDR3, as DNA: TGCAGTGCTAGAGGTCTTCGGGACATTACCGGCGTCACTGAAGCTTTCTTT. Translating gives CSARGLRDITGVTEAFF.

This clonotype was recorded many times. V usage is TRBV5-1 and J usage is TRBJ1-1; weak D call: TRBD1 (6 bases). Trimming took 0 bases from V and 0 from J, leaving 9 bases between them. The CDR3 has 15 amino acids. Germline V gene data show CDR1 as SGHRS and CDR2 as YFSETQ. The CDR3 protein is CASSLGQGLNTEAFF. The DNA for the CDR3 is TGCGCCAGCAGCTTGGGGCAGGGGTTGAACACTGAAGCTTTCTTT.

J is TRBJ1-2 and V is TRBV27; D is possibly TRBD1 (5 bases). Looked up from germline, CDR1 is MNHEY and CDR2 is SMNVEV (reference sequence). V was cut by 6 bases and J by 3 bases, with 14 bases left in between. This CDR3 has 14 amino acids. CDR3 DNA: TGTGCCAGCAGAGCGGTGCCGGGGGACTATGGCTACACCTTC. Residues: CASRAVPGDYGYTF.

This clonotype appeared a few times. The V call is TRBV7-8, the J call TRBJ2-1; D gene uncertain. Trimming shortened V by 4 bases and J by 9 bases, and 13 bases separated the two germline ends. CDR1 is SGHVS and CDR2 is FQNEAQ in the germline V gene. This CDR3 is built from 13 residues. The CDR3 DNA follows: TGTGCCAGCAGCTCTTATTCTAGTGGTGAGCAGTTCTTC. Translating it yields CASSSYSSGEQFF. Based on the CDR3 plus reference TRBV7-8 and TRBJ2-1, the full variable domain is GAGVSQSPRYKVAKRGQDVALRCDPISGHVSLFWYQQALGQGPEFLTYFQNEAQLDKSGLPSDRFFAERPEGSVSTLKIQRTQQEDSAVYLCASSSYSSGEQFFGPGTRLTVL.

The genes are TRBV7-3 and TRBJ2-3; 10 bases line up with TRBD1. The germline gives CDR1 SGHTA, CDR2 FQGTGA. CDR3 length: 13 amino acids. The ends lost 5 bases at V and 9 bases at J; junction bases unmatched: 5. Here the CDR3 DNA reads TGTGCCAGCAGCCCCTGGGACAGGGGCACGCAGTATTTT. This codes for CASSPWDRGTQYF.

The genes are TRBV12-3 or TRBV12-4 and TRBJ2-7; D is uncertain. V lost 8 bases and J 2 bases, leaving 10 bases between the germline ends. CDR3 length: 12 amino acids. CDR3 bases: TGTGCCAGCGCGCAGGTAGCCTACGAGCAGTACTTC. Translated: CASAQVAYEQYF.

This chain links TRBV20-1 with TRBJ2-4; 10 bases are shared with TRBD2. Germline V CDR1 and CDR2: DFQATT, SNEGSKA (reference sequence). The CDR3 loop spans 15 amino acids. The J segment lost 0 bases and the V segment lost 3 bases, leaving 2 bases of the junction unmatched. The CDR3: CSASSSGGAKNIQYF. DNA for the CDR3: TGCAGTGCTAGTTCTAGCGGGGGAGCCAAAAACATTCAGTACTTC.

The sample holds many counts of this clonotype. The chain combines TRBV7-3 with TRBJ2-5, with 9 bases aligning to TRBD2. V lost 5 bases to trimming and J lost 2 bases; unmatched junction nucleotides: 6. The CDR3 is 15 amino acids. Germline V gene lookup returns CDR1 SGHTA and CDR2 FQGTGA. CDR3 sequence: CASSIGLARQETQYF. For the CDR3, the DNA is TGTGCCAGCAGCATTGGACTAGCGCGTCAAGAGACCCAGTACTTC.

The chain joins TRBV7-9 to TRBJ2-7, with 8 bases matching TRBD2. Germline V gives CDR1 SEHNR, CDR2 FQNEAQ (reference sequence). The CDR3 length is 15 residues. With 5 bases clipped from V and 4 bases from J, the junction kept 10 bases outside the gene matches. The CDR3 region is CASSEPGLGSYEQYF. CDR3 sequence (DNA): TGTGCCAGCAGCGAACCGGGACTAGGTTCGTACGAGCAGTACTTC.

This clonotype occurred a few times. V usage is TRBV12-3 or TRBV12-4 and J usage is TRBJ1-6; no reliable D call. This CDR3 has 12 residues. The V and J ends lost 6 bases and 7 bases respectively, with 7 bases between them. This chain's CDR3 is CASSMENSPLHF. Written as DNA, the CDR3 is TGTGCCAGCAGCATGGAGAATTCACCCCTCCACTTT.

With regard to this clonotype: Since a much larger clone is just one base distant, this may be a read error. CDR3 DNA: TGCGCCAGCAGCTTCGTCAGGGAAAACACTGAAGCTTTCTTT. It codes for CASSFVRENTEAFF. The rearrangement links TRBV5-1 to TRBJ1-1; possibly TRBD1 for D (5 bases). V was pared by 2 bases and J by 2 bases, with 10 bases between. Germline CDR1 reads SGHRS; CDR2 reads YFSETQ. CDR3 length: 14 amino acids.